These 2 T cell receptor beta chains were all obtained from the same sample, sequenced in a study of CD8 T cells in ankylosing spondylitis. TCRdb passed the 5' RACE reads through MiXCR, listing each CDR3 protein once. This table holds around 130,000 distinct CDR3 sequences, 6.5% to 9% found once. Sequencing was done on a sample of blood, either unsorted or a sorted T cell fraction (not recorded which). The source is a male donor with ankylosing spondylitis or in good health (not recorded which).

This clonotype was found many times. J is TRBJ1-3 and V is TRBV13; D not resolved. Looked up from germline, CDR1 is PRHDT and CDR2 is FYEKMQ (reference sequence). Trimming left V 5 bases short and J 2 bases short, with 10 bases between. The CDR3 has 14 amino acids. In DNA form, the CDR3 reads TGTGCCAGCAGCCCCTTCGAAACTGGAAACACCATATATTTT. Its protein is CASSPFETGNTIYF.

The table lists this clonotype with many counts. The V and J genes are TRBV2 and TRBJ2-2; 8 bases are a match to TRBD1. The CDR3 has 14 residues. The junction had 5 bases not matched to a gene; V was cut back by 5 bases and J by 6 bases. Germline loops: CDR1 SNHLY, CDR2 FYNNEI. In DNA form, the CDR3 reads TGTGCCAGCAGTCCCAGGACAGGGTCCGGGGAGCTGTTTTTT. This gives the protein CASSPRTGSGELFF.